This TCR beta chain was recorded in a study of CD8+CD57+ T cells in acquired aplastic anemia. Study-wide context: Sorting CD4+ and CD8+ cells gave DNA averaging roughly 3.5 ug. In CD4+ cells, healthy donors produced an average of roughly 11 million reads. The study, taken as a whole, reports: Any difference that existed in CD8+ Simpson's diversity between patients and controls was not significant. The number of CD8+ CDR3 sequences shared by patients and controls was fewer than 35.

Trimming left V 2 bases short and J 1 base short, with 5 bases between. There are 13 residues in the CDR3. Per germline, CDR1 MNHEY and CDR2 SVGAGI. Researchers used genomic DNA as the template to profile TCR beta VDJ and CDR3. TCRdb recomputed calls from the reads with MiXCR, one row per CDR3 protein. The table has 86,000 or so distinct CDR3 sequences, about half seen once; the top ten hold around 63%. Comments on this clonotype: Antigen unknown.

The specimen sequenced was sorted CD4+, CD8+, or CD8+CD57+ T cells (not recorded which) from PBMCs. This sequence joins TRBV6-5 and TRBJ2-5; D not certain. This receptor was obtained from a human donor in good health, serving as a control. The CDR3 DNA is TGTGCCAGCAGTTACACCTCCCAAGAGACCCAGTACTTC. Protein: CASSYTSQETQYF.